This T cell receptor beta chain was captured in a study of cytomegalovirus exposure and HLA in healthy donors. Findings and limits, study-wide: The authors confirmed in vitro that a few CMV-associated chains were specific for CMV antigens. When a later analysis was performed, an Asian-associated ancestry cluster reportedly had fewer N-insertions than the roughly 630-donor mean. The analysis excluded some indistinguishable V segments, including TRBV6-2 and TRBV6-3.

This CDR3 region has 16 residues. Per germline, CDR1 SNHLY and CDR2 FYNNEI. J gave up 2 bases and V 6 bases, and 9 bases lay outside the gene matches. Healthy bone marrow donors formed the donor group. Amplification used 60 Vbeta primers and 13 Jbeta primers. Libraries were prepared by immunoSEQ multiplex PCR; TCRdb keeps only in-frame clonotypes and omits some of them. Among 130,000 or so clones listed, 65% to 80% were seen once. In regard to this clone: Its antigen is as yet unknown.

The V and J genes are TRBV2 and TRBJ2-3, with 9 bases aligning to TRBD1. This clonotype was sampled from a man in his thirties or forties in good health and CMV-seronegative. Sequenced material: PBMCs. The CDR3 nucleotides read TGTGCCAGCAGCGGTGGAGGGGACAGGGTCACAGATACGCAGTATTTT. This translates into CASSGGGDRVTDTQYF.